This T cell receptor beta chain was obtained from a study of cytomegalovirus exposure and HLA in healthy donors. Study findings and constraints: Researchers catalogued about 150 TCR beta chains as cytomegalovirus-associated. Subsequent analysis showed first-cohort TCR clusters tending to co-occur in 95 to 150 validation repertoires.

Of note for this clone: Antigen: not known.

Separation from the roughly 700-subject first cohort characterized the approximately 120-subject validation cohort, to which the donors belonged. Per germline, CDR1 SGHDN and CDR2 FVKESK. V was pared by 0 bases and J by 8 bases, with 13 bases between. The CDR3 length is 14 residues. This table comes from immunoSEQ multiplex PCR, and its TCRdb copy is limited to in-frame clones, with some not included. This table has about 98,000 clones, roughly nine tenths appearing once. The sample consisted of PBMCs. The chain combines TRBV14 with TRBJ1-2; D unresolved. This TCR was sampled from a man between 18 and 29 years old in good health and CMV-seropositive. The CDR3, as DNA: TGTGCCAGCAGCCAAGAATTGTCAGGAACGGGCTACACCTTC. The encoded protein is CASSQELSGTGYTF.